These T cell receptor beta chains were read from a single sample in a study of T cell repertoires in cytomegalovirus infection. TCRdb reanalysed the reads using MiXCR and keeps one entry per CDR3 protein. The data contain more than 350,000 distinct CDR3 sequences, roughly a third of them singletons. Sequencing was performed on PBMCs. The origin of the receptors is a human donor in good health (CMV status not recorded). Some clones in this sample may be carry-over from other donors' samples. CDR3s include the opening cysteine and the closing phenylalanine or tryptophan. A D gene is named only where the DNA matches it firmly. Size tells how often a clone was seen (once, few, many) or the class of an expanded clone, and some rows leave it out.

CDR3nt | CDR3aa | d_gene | j_gene | abundance | v_gene
TGTGCCAGCAGTTTGATCTCCGGGGAGCTGTTTTTT | CASSLISGELFF | . | TRBJ2-2 | . | TRBV28
TGTGCCAGTAGCGTGGGGACGTGGCATAATTCACCCCTCCACTTT | CASSVGTWHNSPLHF | . | TRBJ1-6 | . | TRBV19
TGTGCCAGCAGTCTGATGGACAGACCGGGCACTGAAGCTTTCTTT | CASSLMDRPGTEAFF | . | TRBJ1-1 | . | TRBV6-5
TGTGCCAGCACCCTGCAGGGAACAGATACGCAGTATTTT | CASTLQGTDTQYF | . | TRBJ2-3 | . | TRBV2
TGCGCCAGCAGCCCGTGGGCCAATCAGCCCCAGCATTTT | CASSPWANQPQHF | . | TRBJ1-5 | once | TRBV10-2
TGTGCCGTTGCCCGGTCGAACACGGGGAACATAAATGAGCAGTTCTTC | CAVARSNTGNINEQFF | . | TRBJ2-1 | . | TRBV19
TGTGCCAGTAGTATAGGGACACCCAGCAATCAGCCCCAGCATTTT | CASSIGTPSNQPQHF | . | TRBJ1-5 | few | TRBV19
TGTGCCAGCAGTTACTATAGGACAGCAACGAACACCGGGGAGCTGTTTTTT | CASSYYRTATNTGELFF | . | TRBJ2-2 | . | TRBV6-5
TGTGCCAGCAGCTTAATAAGTCTCGGTAGCAATCAGCCCCAGCATTTT | CASSLISLGSNQPQHF | . | TRBJ1-5 | . | TRBV7-8
TGTGCCAGCGGGGGGCGAGGCGGGGAGCTGTTTTTT | CASGGRGGELFF | . | TRBJ2-2 | few | TRBV7-6
TGTGCCAGCAGCCACAGGGTTACGGGGGACTACGAGCAGTACTTC | CASSHRVTGDYEQYF | . | TRBJ2-7 | . | TRBV27
TGTGCCAGCAGCCCCCCGACCCGCGGCCTTAGCACAGATACGCAGTATTTT | CASSPPTRGLSTDTQYF | . | TRBJ2-3 | few | TRBV27
TGTGCCAGCAGCTTAGCCAGACTAGCGGGGGGGCTCGGCGGGGAGCTGTTTTTT | CASSLARLAGGLGGELFF | TRBD2 | TRBJ2-2 | many | TRBV7-2
TGCGCCAGCAGCCAAGACAGGGCTGTCTCTGGGGGCTACACCTTC | CASSQDRAVSGGYTF | . | TRBJ1-2 | . | TRBV4-3
TGTGCCAGCAAGCCTGACCGCCAAGAGACCCAGTACTTC | CASKPDRQETQYF | . | TRBJ2-5 | few | TRBV6-5
TGCGCCAGCAGCCAAGACTGGGACCGACAGCAGCCCCAGAATTTT | CASSQDWDRQQPQNF | . | TRBJ1-5 | . | TRBV4-3
TGTGCCAGCAGTTACTCAGGGGTAGGGGAGCTGTTTTTT | CASSYSGVGELFF | . | TRBJ2-2 | many | TRBV6-5
TGTGCCTCTCGGAGGGGGGCTTCACCCCTCCACTTT | CASRRGASPLHF | . | TRBJ1-6 | . | TRBV11-3
TGCAGCGTCCAACTGAGGGGGACTGAAGCTTTCTTT | CSVQLRGTEAFF | . | TRBJ1-1 | . | TRBV29-1
TGTGCCACCAGCAGAGATCGGGAATCACCCCTCCACTTT | CATSRDRESPLHF | . | TRBJ1-6 | . | TRBV15
TGTGCCAGCGTCGAGACCCGGGGTGATGGCTACACCTTC | CASVETRGDGYTF | . | TRBJ1-2 | . | TRBV2
TGTGCCACCAGCAGAGAAGGGCGGGCAGGGGAAGAGACCCAGTACTTC | CATSREGRAGEETQYF | . | TRBJ2-5 | few | TRBV15